One sample yielded the 21 T cell receptor beta chains listed below, sequenced in a study of T cells in Graves' hyperthyroidism and ophthalmopathy. From RNA transcripts, TCR beta CDR3 regions were amplified. Primed by the HTBI set, a first-round RT-PCR was run on the TCR CDR3. One entry per CDR3 protein results from TCRdb running MiXCR on the multiplex PCR reads. The sample consists of 500,000 to 600,000 distinct CDR3 sequences, about 45% of them appearing once. The sequencing sample was made of peripheral blood or thyroid tissue (not recorded which). The receptors stem from an adult woman with Graves' disease, either hyperthyroidism or ophthalmopathy (not recorded which).

This clonotype was counted at least ten times. The chain joins TRBV2 to TRBJ1-2; 11 nucleotides align to TRBD1. V gave up 7 bases and J gave up 5 bases; unmatched junction bases: 15. The CDR3 extends over 17 amino acids. The germline V gene encodes CDR1 SNHLY and CDR2 FYNNEI. The CDR3 region is CASIYSGQGAGFYGYTF. In DNA form, the CDR3 reads TGTGCCAGCATCTACTCCGGACAGGGGGCAGGGTTTTATGGCTACACCTTC.

This chain links TRBV7-6 with TRBJ2-3; 8 bases match TRBD1. This CDR3 contains 15 residues. The germline V gene has CDR1 SGHVS and CDR2 FNYEAQ. J lost 6 bases, V lost 4 bases, and 9 bases had no gene match. CDR3 sequence reads: CASSSGQGLVDTQYF. CDR3 coding DNA: TGTGCCAGCAGCTCAGGACAGGGCCTTGTGGATACGCAGTATTTT.

The genes are TRBV12-3 or TRBV12-4 and TRBJ2-2; TRBD2 is a possible D gene (7 bases). V lost 3 bases and J 8 bases, leaving 10 bases between the germline ends. The CDR3 loop spans 13 amino acids. The CDR3 region has the DNA TGTGCCAGCAGTTTTGGGGGGGCAGGGGAGCTGTTTTTT. It codes for CASSFGGAGELFF.

About this clonotype: It is unclear where the CDR3 begins or ends on the DNA, so no DNA is shown, and the CDR3 is as TCRdb lists it. The chain couples TRBV20-1 to TRBJ2-7; the D call TRBD1 from the table was never checked on the DNA. The CDR3 length equals 12 residues, ends included. Germline CDR1 DFQATT, CDR2 SNEGSKA (reference sequence). CDR3 region: CSTSDRLYEQYF.

This clonotype has a handful of counts. The V and J genes are TRBV10-3 and TRBJ2-2; 12 bases map to TRBD2. This CDR3 comprises 15 residues. J was trimmed by 6 bases and V by 6 bases; bases with no gene match: 5. CDR1 ENHRY and CDR2 SYGVKD come from the germline V gene. The CDR3 DNA sequence: TGTGCCATCAGAGGGACTAGCGGGTATCCCGGGGAGCTGTTTTTT. It codes for CAIRGTSGYPGELFF.

A few counts support this clonotype. The chain uses TRBV29-1 and TRBJ1-1; unclear D gene. The germline V gene has CDR1 SQVTM and CDR2 ANQGSEA. This CDR3 has 8 residues. The CDR3, as DNA: TGCGGTAGTACTGAAGCTTTCTTT. Translation gives CGSTEAFF.

The chain couples TRBV7-2 to TRBJ2-7, with D perhaps assigned TRBD1 or TRBD2 (6 bases each). Germline assignment: CDR1 SGHTA and CDR2 FQGNSA. The ends were cut back, 5 bases at V and 7 bases at J, with 21 bases in the middle. This CDR3 spans 15 amino acids. This chain's CDR3 is CASSPSSGALWEQYF. The CDR3 DNA follows: TGTGCCAGCAGCCCGTCTTCGGGGGCGCTTTGGGAGCAGTACTTC.

The chain employs TRBV20-1 and TRBJ1-2, with 10 bases matching TRBD1. The J segment lost 8 bases and the V segment lost 6 bases, leaving 6 bases of the junction unmatched. Germline loops: CDR1 DFQATT, CDR2 SNEGSKA (reference sequence). The CDR3 has 12 residues. This chain's CDR3 is CSAVTGGYGYTF. In nucleotides, the CDR3 is TGCAGTGCCGTGACAGGGGGCTACGGCTACACCTTC.

J is TRBJ2-7 and V is TRBV7-8; 7 positions agree with TRBD2. Looked up from germline, CDR1 is SGHVS and CDR2 is FQNEAQ. Trimming cost V 5 bases and J 3 bases; bases outside gene matches: 7. The CDR3 runs 14 residues. CDR3 DNA sequence: TGTGCCAGCAGCCGTAGCCAGCGGGACTACGAGCAGTACTTC. Protein: CASSRSQRDYEQYF.

This clonotype was observed many times. The chain has TRBV7-3 and TRBJ1-3; TRBD1 is a possible D gene (6 bases). CDR1 SGHTA and CDR2 FQGTGA come from the germline V gene. CDR3 length: 19 residues. V lost 0 bases and J 0 bases, leaving 18 bases between the germline ends. The CDR3 bases are TGTGCCAGCAGCTTAACGCTGGTCAGGGGAATAATCTCTGGAAACACCATATATTTT. Translated, it gives CASSLTLVRGIISGNTIYF.

This clonotype was detected ten times or more. The chain links TRBV19 to TRBJ1-2; tentatively, D is TRBD1 (5 bases). Germline-derived CDR1 and CDR2 are LNHDA and SQIVND (reference sequence). The CDR3 is 14 residues long. V was clipped by 6 bases and J by 0 bases, with 11 bases between them. The CDR3 reads CASRTTQANYGYTF. The CDR3 DNA reads as TGTGCCAGTAGGACGACACAGGCTAACTATGGCTACACCTTC.

In this sample, this clonotype turned up many times. The chain carries TRBV10-3 and TRBJ2-3; the match to TRBD2 covers 8 bases. CDR1 is ENHRY and CDR2 is SYGVKD in the germline V gene. The CDR3 contains 14 residues. V lost 6 bases, J lost 3 bases, and 5 bases stayed unmatched. The CDR3 DNA reads TGTGCCATCAGACGGGAGGGACTTACAGATACGCAGTATTTT. Protein: CAIRREGLTDTQYF.

The chain employs TRBV10-3 and TRBJ1-6; 7 bases are a match to TRBD1. The CDR3 totals 16 residues. CDR1 is ENHRY and CDR2 is SYGVKD in the germline V gene. Trimming cost V 2 bases and J 6 bases; bases outside gene matches: 7. CDR3 amino acids: CAISEPRGRANSPLHF. The CDR3 DNA is TGTGCCATCAGTGAGCCAAGGGGGCGGGCTAATTCACCCCTCCACTTT.

The chain joins TRBV29-1 to TRBJ2-3; D is uncertain. The CDR3 consists of 12 residues. Trimming shortened V by 2 bases and J by 6 bases, and 9 bases separated the two germline ends. Per the germline V gene, CDR1 is SQVTM and CDR2 is ANQGSEA. CDR3 sequence: CSVEPPEDTQYF. CDR3 DNA: TGCAGCGTTGAACCCCCAGAGGATACGCAGTATTTT.

Notes on this clonotype: This likely comes from a read error, as the CDR3 has no conserved phenylalanine or tryptophan at its end. The chain joins TRBV7-9 to TRBJ2-7, with D hard to call. Trimming pared 5 bases from V and 3 bases from J, leaving 2 bases between. Looked up from germline, CDR1 is SEHNR and CDR2 is FQNEAQ (reference sequence). The CDR3 sequence is 10 residues long. In DNA form, the CDR3 reads TGTGCCAGCAGCCACTACGAGCAGTACCTC. Residues: CASSHYEQYL.

There are many counts of this clonotype. The chain is built from TRBV10-2 and TRBJ2-5, with no clear D. Germline V gene lookup returns CDR1 WSHSY and CDR2 SAAADI. V dropped 11 bases and J dropped 8 bases, with 15 bases sitting between them. The CDR3 has 11 amino acids. The CDR3 sequence: CALQVESTQYF. The CDR3 DNA sequence: TGCGCCCTCCAGGTAGAGAGCACCCAGTACTTC.

This clonotype was seen ten or more times. The rearrangement links TRBV2 to TRBJ1-1; no clear D. Germline CDR1 and CDR2: SNHLY and FYNNEI. Trimming cost V 4 bases and J 1 base, with 7 bases left between them. This CDR3 has 13 amino acids. The CDR3 region has the DNA TGTGCCAGCAGTGGGGATCCGAACACTGAAGCTTTCTTT. Translation: CASSGDPNTEAFF.

There are a few counts of this clonotype. CDR3 residues: CASSRGADNEKLFF. The CDR3, as DNA: TGTGCCAGCAGCCGGGGGGCGGATAATGAAAAACTGTTTTTT. The chain joins TRBV12-3 or TRBV12-4 to TRBJ1-4; TRBD1 is a possible D gene (6 bases). Deletions cut 6 bases from V and 4 bases from J, with 12 bases between. The CDR3 contains 14 residues.

The DNA for the CDR3 is TGCAGTGCCCCTCCTTGGTTTAGGGGGCAGGCCTACGAGCAGTACTTC. This gives the protein CSAPPWFRGQAYEQYF. V and J are TRBV20-1 and TRBJ2-7; TRBD1 matches 7 bases. The germline CDR1 and CDR2 sequences are DFQATT and SNEGSKA (reference sequence). The length of the CDR3 is 16 residues. J was trimmed by 2 bases and V by 6 bases; bases with no gene match: 16.

This clonotype showed up many times. This may be a read error, as it is one base from a much larger clone. The chain employs TRBV10-3 and TRBJ1-2; 12 bases agree with TRBD1. This CDR3 has 14 residues. Per the germline V gene, CDR1 is ENHRY and CDR2 is SYGVKD. CDR3 in DNA: TGTGCCGTCAGTGGAGGGACAGGGGGCTGGGGCTACACCTTC. It is translated as CAVSGGTGGWGYTF.

The chain uses TRBV12-3 or TRBV12-4 and TRBJ2-5, with 7 bases fitting TRBD1. After removal of 6 bases from V and 2 bases from J, the junction contained 6 bases not matched to a gene. This CDR3 has 14 residues. This CDR3 is CASRLGTVQETQYF. In nucleotides, the CDR3 is TGTGCCAGCAGACTAGGGACAGTTCAAGAGACCCAGTACTTC.